This entry lists 26 T cell receptor beta chains sequenced from one sample in a study of control samples from healthy donors and cancer patients. The repertoire was sequenced with immunoSEQ multiplex PCR; TCRdb's copy has only in-frame clones and lacks some. The table has nearly 200,000 clones, over 80% seen once. Sequencing input: blood. The receptors here all came from a man under 40 in good health.

This clone was counted between two and nine times. The chain links TRBV4-2 to TRBJ1-2; D is perhaps TRBD1 (5 bases). This CDR3 is built from 13 residues. Trimming cost V 4 bases and J 8 bases, with 14 bases left between them. Germline CDR1 reads LGHNA; CDR2 reads YNFKEQ. The DNA for the CDR3 is TGTGCCAGCAGCCCTGAAGGTCAGGGCGGCTACACCTTC. Its translation is CASSPEGQGGYTF.

The genes are TRBV5-1 and TRBJ2-7; the D gene could be TRBD1 or TRBD2 (6 bases each). This CDR3 spans 12 amino acids. CDR1 SGHRS and CDR2 YFSETQ come from the germline V gene. Trimming stripped 0 bases from V and 12 bases from J, with 13 bases between. The CDR3 bases are TGCGCCAGCAGCTTGGATGGGGGGCGGGCGTACTTC. It translates to CASSLDGGRAYF.

The chain employs TRBV7-9 and TRBJ2-7; the D is unclear. Trimming removed 3 bases at V and 2 bases at J, with 11 bases between. The CDR3 sequence is 14 residues long. Germline V gene lookup returns CDR1 SEHNR and CDR2 FQNEAQ (reference sequence). CDR3 sequence reads: CASSFTGPTYEQYF. As DNA, the CDR3 is TGTGCCAGCAGCTTCACCGGGCCTACCTACGAGCAGTACTTC.

The chain is built from TRBV11-3 and TRBJ2-7; D is undetermined. V was cut by 3 bases and J by 0 bases, with 9 bases left in between. This CDR3 is built from 14 residues. The germline CDR1 and CDR2 sequences are SGHNT and YENEEA. This chain's CDR3 is CASSFNTLSYEQYF. CDR3 DNA: TGTGCCAGCAGCTTTAACACTCTCTCCTACGAGCAGTACTTC.

The rearrangement links TRBV21-1 to TRBJ1-2; the table's TRBD1 call for D was not verified on the DNA. TRBV21-1 is listed as a pseudogene. The CDR3 runs to 18 residues. Written as DNA, the CDR3 is TGTGCCAGCAGCACCCGGGACAGGGGGCCCCCCGGCATCTATGGCTACACCTTC. It yields the protein CASSTRDRGPPGIYGYTF.

The chain recombines TRBV7-3 with TRBJ2-3; unclear D gene. The V and J ends lost 3 bases and 5 bases respectively, with 9 bases between them. The CDR3 consists of 13 residues. The germline V gene has CDR1 SGHTA and CDR2 FQGTGA. DNA for the CDR3: TGTGCCAGCAGCTTTTCGGATGGAGATACGCAGTATTTT. Translated: CASSFSDGDTQYF.

The chain has TRBV7-9 and TRBJ1-2, with 7 nucleotides matching TRBD1. CDR1 and CDR2 (germline): SEHNR, FQNEAQ (reference sequence). After removal of 5 bases from V and 0 bases from J, the junction contained 6 bases not matched to a gene. The CDR3 runs to 15 residues. The CDR3: CASSRGDSTNYGYTF. For the CDR3, the DNA is TGTGCCAGCAGCCGGGGGGACAGTACTAACTATGGCTACACCTTC.

This chain joins TRBV4-2 and TRBJ2-3, with 8 bases matching TRBD2. CDR3 length equals 17 residues. Unmatched junction bases numbered 15, after V lost 0 bases and J lost 10 bases. CDR1 is LGHNA and CDR2 is YNFKEQ in the germline V gene. DNA for the CDR3: TGTGCCAGCAGCCAAGATAATGAAGGGGGACTAGTGGGCGCGCAGTATTTT. Its translation: CASSQDNEGGLVGAQYF.

This chain joins TRBV20-1 and TRBJ2-7; D unresolved. The V end was cut by 0 bases, the J end by 6 bases, with 6 bases between. The germline CDR1 and CDR2 sequences are DFQATT and SNEGSKA (reference sequence). The CDR3 has 11 amino acids. The CDR3 here is CSARDHTEQYF. CDR3 sequence (DNA): TGCAGTGCTAGAGATCATACCGAGCAGTACTTC.

The rearrangement joins TRBV5-4 to TRBJ2-3, with unresolved D. V was pared by 0 bases and J by 5 bases, with 7 bases between. From germline, CDR1 is SGHNT and CDR2 YYREEE (reference sequence). This CDR3 spans 13 amino acids. The CDR3 reads CASSLEARDTQYF. The CDR3 region has the DNA TGTGCCAGCAGCTTGGAAGCGAGAGATACGCAGTATTTT.

The gene calls are TRBV2 and TRBJ2-6; the D gene could be TRBD1 or TRBD2 (6 bases each). The CDR3 spans 16 residues. V was cut by 10 bases and J by 1 base, with 17 bases left in between. CDR1 and CDR2 (germline): SNHLY, FYNNEI. The CDR3 protein is CATQGGGFSGANVLTF. CDR3 bases: TGTGCCACACAGGGAGGTGGGTTTTCTGGGGCCAACGTCCTGACTTTC.

The chain combines TRBV19 with TRBJ2-4; tentatively, D is TRBD1 (6 bases). The CDR3 contains 16 residues. Germline V lookup: CDR1 LNHDA, CDR2 SQIVND (reference sequence). V was cut by 5 bases and J by 0 bases, with 14 bases left in between. The CDR3 nucleotides read TGTGCCAGTAGTGGCCAGGGGTCGCTAGCCAAAAACATTCAGTACTTC. It codes for CASSGQGSLAKNIQYF. Combining the CDR3 with reference TRBV19 and TRBJ2-4 gives the whole variable domain DGGITQSPKYLFRKEGQNVTLSCEQNLNHDAMYWYRQDPGQGLRLIYYSQIVNDFQKGDIAEGYSVSREKKESFPLTVTSAQKNPTAFYLCASSGQGSLAKNIQYFGAGTRLSVL.

This clone was seen only once. The chain couples TRBV6-5 to TRBJ2-1, with D unresolved. The CDR3 spans 13 residues. Germline loops: CDR1 MNHEY, CDR2 SVGAGI. The V end was cut by 7 bases, the J end by 4 bases, with 11 bases between. The CDR3 protein is CASTAGFYNEQFF. CDR3 bases: TGTGCCAGCACGGCAGGATTTTACAATGAGCAGTTCTTC.

The CDR3: CASNPAGANTGELFF. In nucleotides, the CDR3 is TGTGCCAGTAACCCAGCGGGGGCGAACACCGGGGAGCTGTTTTTT. This chain joins TRBV19 and TRBJ2-2, with 8 bases identical to TRBD2. CDR1 is LNHDA and CDR2 is SQIVND in the germline V gene (reference sequence). The CDR3 sequence is 15 residues long. V lost 7 bases and J lost 0; bases outside the gene matches: 4.

This chain joins TRBV7-9 and TRBJ1-6; D perhaps matches TRBD1 (5 bases). Germline V gene sequence: CDR1 SEHNR, CDR2 FQNEAQ (reference sequence). The CDR3 consists of 14 residues. The V end was cut by 3 bases, the J end by 5 bases, with 8 bases between. The CDR3 DNA reads as TGTGCCAGCAGCTTCCTGACAGATAATTCACCCCTCCACTTT. As protein: CASSFLTDNSPLHF.

The chain has TRBV11-2 and TRBJ1-2, with 8 nucleotides matching TRBD1. The CDR3 is 13 residues long. Germline CDR1 and CDR2: SGHAT and FQNNGV. V lost 4 bases, J lost 10 bases, and 8 bases stayed unmatched. CDR3 nucleotides: TGTGCCAGCAGCTCAGACCGGACAGGGACCTACACCTTC. This codes for CASSSDRTGTYTF.

The V call is TRBV10-3, the J call TRBJ1-1, with 9 bases lining up with TRBD1. The length of the CDR3 is 14 residues. Trimming cost V 4 bases and J 4 bases; bases outside gene matches: 4. CDR1 and CDR2 (germline): ENHRY, SYGVKD. The CDR3, as DNA: TGTGCCATCAGTGGGGGACAGGGTGTCACTGAAGCTTTCTTT. Translation gives CAISGGQGVTEAFF.

This rearrangement joins TRBV6-4 to TRBJ1-6, with D tentatively TRBD1 (6 bases). With 0 bases removed from V and 8 bases from J, the gap between germline ends came to 11 bases. Germline V CDR1 and CDR2: MRHNA, SNTAGT. The CDR3 covers 15 residues. The CDR3 nucleotides read TGTGCCAGCAGTGACTCACGGGGGGGGCATTCACCCCTCCACTTT. This codes for CASSDSRGGHSPLHF.

This clone was seen only once. The genes are TRBV7-9 and TRBJ1-1; TRBD1 aligns across 7 bases. Trimming removed 4 bases from V and 0 bases from J; junction bases left unmatched: 5. This CDR3 is 15 amino acids long. CDR1 SEHNR and CDR2 FQNEAQ come from the germline V gene (reference sequence). The CDR3 nucleotides are TGTGCCAGCAGCTCAGAGACAGGGCTGAACACTGAAGCTTTCTTT. It is translated as CASSSETGLNTEAFF.

On this clone: The junction departs from germline at one end; a sequencing error may be responsible. This sequence joins TRBV9 and TRBJ2-2, with 9 bases identical to TRBD2. The CDR3 covers 13 residues. Germline CDR1 and CDR2: SGDLS and YYNGEE. CDR3 nucleotides: TGTGCCCGCAGCGCGGGGGGGAAAGGGGAGCTGTTTTTT. Translation gives CARSAGGKGELFF.

On this clone: The identical CDR3 is also encoded by other nucleotide sequences in the sample. The chain combines TRBV2 with TRBJ1-5, with a possible D match to TRBD1 (5 bases). Trimming took off 1 base at V and 1 base at J, with 8 bases between the two ends. There are 15 residues in the CDR3. Germline CDR1 reads SNHLY; CDR2 reads FYNNEI. CDR3 coding DNA: TGTGCCAGCAGTGAAGGGGGCCAGAGCAATCAGCCCCAGCATTTT. Its translation: CASSEGGQSNQPQHF.

The V gene is TRBV19, the J gene TRBJ1-6, with D possibly TRBD1 on 6 matching bases. The V gene lost 4 bases and the J gene lost 10 bases, with 23 bases spanning the gap. The CDR3 spans 17 residues. Germline-derived CDR1 and CDR2 are LNHDA and SQIVND (reference sequence). The CDR3: CASSTSSVTGRGSPLHF. CDR3 DNA: TGTGCCAGTAGTACGTCCTCGGTGACAGGTCGGGGCTCACCCCTCCACTTT.

The CDR3 protein is CASSSYIGNSGANVLTF. For the CDR3, the DNA is TGTGCCAGCAGCTCCTATATCGGTAACTCTGGGGCCAACGTCCTGACTTTC. The chain couples TRBV7-3 to TRBJ2-6, with D unclear. V lost 4 bases, J lost 0 bases, and 13 bases lay in between. CDR3 size: 17 residues. Germline CDR1 and CDR2: SGHTA and FQGTGA.

V gene TRBV6-6 combines with J gene TRBJ1-2; D uncertain. V was shortened by 2 bases and J by 4 bases, with 11 bases between the two germline ends. There are 14 residues in the CDR3. Germline values: CDR1 MNHNY, CDR2 SVGAGI (reference sequence). CDR3 DNA sequence: TGTGCCAGCAGTTACCGGGAACTCATCTATGGCTACACCTTC. Translated, it gives CASSYRELIYGYTF.

The J gene is TRBJ1-6, the V gene TRBV6-5; no clear D gene. This CDR3 has 15 amino acids. Germline CDR1 is MNHEY and CDR2 is SVGAGI. The V and J ends lost 2 bases and 9 bases respectively, with 14 bases between them. The CDR3: CASSYGLGRSSPLHF. The CDR3 bases are TGTGCCAGCAGTTACGGTTTAGGACGTAGTTCACCCCTCCACTTT.

The V and J genes are TRBV11-2 and TRBJ1-4, with 7 nucleotides matching TRBD1. This CDR3 has 13 residues. Unmatched junction bases numbered 7, after V lost 8 bases and J lost 7 bases. Germline CDR1 reads SGHAT; CDR2 reads FQNNGV. CDR3 amino acids: CASGRGVVEKLFF. CDR3 DNA sequence: TGTGCCAGCGGCAGGGGGGTTGTTGAAAAACTGTTTTTT.